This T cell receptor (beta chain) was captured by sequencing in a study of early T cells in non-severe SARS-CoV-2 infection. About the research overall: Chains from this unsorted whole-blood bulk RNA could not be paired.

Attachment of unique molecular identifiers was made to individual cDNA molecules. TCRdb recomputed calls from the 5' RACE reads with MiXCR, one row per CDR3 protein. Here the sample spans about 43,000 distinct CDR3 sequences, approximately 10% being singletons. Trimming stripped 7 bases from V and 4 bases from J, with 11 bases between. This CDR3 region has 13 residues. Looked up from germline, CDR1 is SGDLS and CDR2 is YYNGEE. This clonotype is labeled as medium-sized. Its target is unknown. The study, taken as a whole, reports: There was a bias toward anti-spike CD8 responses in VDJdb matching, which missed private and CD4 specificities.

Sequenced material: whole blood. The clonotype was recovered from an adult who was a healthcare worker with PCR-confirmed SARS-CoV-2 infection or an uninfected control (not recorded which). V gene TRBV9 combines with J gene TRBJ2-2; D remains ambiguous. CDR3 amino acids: CASGKGVTGELFF. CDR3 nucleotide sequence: TGTGCCAGCGGTAAGGGTGTCACCGGGGAGCTGTTTTTT.